This record looks at one TCR beta chain sequence and its context. V shed 6 bases and J shed 7 bases, with 11 bases lying between them. Germline CDR1 SGHDT, CDR2 YYEEEE. The CDR3 loop spans 12 amino acids. Original processing notes: Reference gene primers were amplified, and this amplification served to estimate nucleated cell counts. Method: immunoSEQ multiplex PCR; TCRdb's copy keeps in-frame clones and lacks some. That table supplies the V and J calls and clone size; D and trimming were determined from the DNA. The sample includes tens of thousands of clones, around 79% seen only once; the top ten take roughly 15%. This sample stems from a study of blood T cell repertoires in COVID-19.

J is TRBJ2-1 and V is TRBV5-6, with a possible D match to TRBD1 (6 bases). The specimen sequenced was peripheral blood. The source of this sequence is a human donor in a cohort sampled during active COVID-19. The CDR3 sequence: CASTQGLNEQFF. CDR3 sequence (DNA): TGTGCCAGCACCCAGGGGTTGAATGAGCAGTTCTTC.